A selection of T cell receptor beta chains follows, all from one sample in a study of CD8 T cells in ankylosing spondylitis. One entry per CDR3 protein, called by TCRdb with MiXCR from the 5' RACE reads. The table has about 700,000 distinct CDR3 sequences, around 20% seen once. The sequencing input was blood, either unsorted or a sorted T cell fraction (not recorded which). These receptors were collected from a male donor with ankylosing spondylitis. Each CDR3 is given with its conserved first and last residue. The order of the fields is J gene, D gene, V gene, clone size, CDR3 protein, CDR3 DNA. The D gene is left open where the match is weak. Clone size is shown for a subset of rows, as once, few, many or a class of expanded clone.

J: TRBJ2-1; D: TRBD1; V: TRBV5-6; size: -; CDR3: CASSHRQGGNEQFF; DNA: TGTGCCAGCAGCCATAGACAGGGTGGAAATGAGCAGTTCTTC
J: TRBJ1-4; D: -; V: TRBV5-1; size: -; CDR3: CASSLERADEKLFF; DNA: TGCGCCAGCAGCTTGGAACGGGCCGATGAAAAACTGTTTTTT
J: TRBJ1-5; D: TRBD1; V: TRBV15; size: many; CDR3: CATSRSGTANQPQHF; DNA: TGTGCCACCAGCAGAAGCGGGACAGCCAATCAGCCCCAGCATTTT
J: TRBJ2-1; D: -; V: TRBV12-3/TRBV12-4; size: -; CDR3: CASSLRGVSSYNEQFF; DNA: TGTGCCAGCAGTTTAAGGGGCGTTAGCTCCTACAATGAGCAGTTCTTC
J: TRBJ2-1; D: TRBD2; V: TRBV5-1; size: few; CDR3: CASSLDASGMVNEQFF; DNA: TGCGCCAGCAGCTTGGATGCTAGCGGGATGGTGAATGAGCAGTTCTTC
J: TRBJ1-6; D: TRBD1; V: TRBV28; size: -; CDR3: CASSTIAGTGDNSPLHF; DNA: TGTGCCAGCAGTACGATAGCAGGAACAGGGGATAATTCACCCCTCCACTTT
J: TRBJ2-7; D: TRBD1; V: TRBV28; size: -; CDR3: CASSFSLHPGQGEGYEQYF; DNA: TGTGCCAGCAGTTTTTCCCTTCACCCGGGACAGGGAGAAGGCTACGAGCAGTACTTC
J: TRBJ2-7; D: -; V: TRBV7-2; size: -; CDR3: CASSLLAVYEQYF; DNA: TGTGCCAGCAGCTTACTAGCAGTATACGAGCAGTACTTC
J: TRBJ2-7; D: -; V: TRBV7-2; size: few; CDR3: CASSPFGGGYEQYF; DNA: TGTGCCAGCAGCCCTTTCGGGGGAGGATACGAGCAGTACTTC
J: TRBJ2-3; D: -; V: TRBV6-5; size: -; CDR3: CASSYSRRGDATQYF; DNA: TGTGCCAGCAGTTACTCGAGGAGGGGGGACGCTACGCAGTATTTT
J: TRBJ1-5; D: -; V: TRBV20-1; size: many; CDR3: CSAWDRDQPQHF; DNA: TGCAGTGCTTGGGACCGCGATCAGCCCCAGCATTTT
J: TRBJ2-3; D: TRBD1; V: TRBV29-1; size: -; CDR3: CSVVGADRFVADTQYF; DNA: TGCAGCGTTGTTGGGGCGGACAGGTTCGTAGCGGATACGCAGTATTTT
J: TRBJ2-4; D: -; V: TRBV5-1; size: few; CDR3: CASSLFQSSKNIQYF; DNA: TGCGCCAGCAGCTTGTTTCAGTCATCCAAAAACATTCAGTACTTC
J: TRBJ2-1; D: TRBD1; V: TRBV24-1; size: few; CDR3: CATSDYRGDRNEQFF; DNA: TGTGCCACCAGTGATTACAGGGGGGATAGGAATGAGCAGTTCTTC
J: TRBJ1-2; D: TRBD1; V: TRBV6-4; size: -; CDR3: CASRPTGGVNIYGYTF; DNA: TGTGCCAGCAGACCGACAGGGGGAGTCAACATCTATGGCTACACCTTC
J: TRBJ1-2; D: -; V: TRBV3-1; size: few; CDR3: CASSQAAGGGGYTF; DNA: TGTGCCAGCAGCCAAGCTGCCGGGGGCGGCGGCTACACCTTC
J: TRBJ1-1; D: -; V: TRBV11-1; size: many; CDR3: CASSTIASGRTIPNTEAFF; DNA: TGTGCCAGCAGCACCATCGCTTCGGGACGGACTATACCGAACACTGAAGCTTTCTTT
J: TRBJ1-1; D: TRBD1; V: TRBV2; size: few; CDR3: CASSYTGGSEAFF; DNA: TGTGCCAGCAGTTACACAGGGGGGTCTGAAGCTTTCTTT
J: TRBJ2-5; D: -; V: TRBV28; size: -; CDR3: CASSLWASLQETQYF; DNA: TGTGCCAGCAGTTTATGGGCTAGCCTCCAAGAGACCCAGTACTTC
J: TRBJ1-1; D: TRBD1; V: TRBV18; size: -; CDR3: CASSPRLTGTGIAEAFF; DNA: TGTGCCAGCTCACCACGGCTGACAGGGACGGGGATCGCTGAAGCTTTCTTT
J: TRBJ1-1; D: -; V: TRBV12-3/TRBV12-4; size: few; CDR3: CASSLGLSGPLNEAFF; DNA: -
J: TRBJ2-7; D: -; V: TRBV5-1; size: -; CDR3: CASSLAGQGRSYEQYF; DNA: TGCGCCAGCAGCTTGGCCGGGCAGGGGAGATCCTACGAGCAGTACTTC
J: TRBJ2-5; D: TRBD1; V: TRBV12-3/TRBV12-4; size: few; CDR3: CASSFGTEGTQYF; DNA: TGTGCCAGCAGTTTCGGGACAGAAGGGACCCAGTACTTC
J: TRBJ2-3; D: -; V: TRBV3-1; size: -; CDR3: CASSQMFGDTQYF; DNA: TGTGCCAGCAGCCAAATGTTCGGGGATACGCAGTATTTT
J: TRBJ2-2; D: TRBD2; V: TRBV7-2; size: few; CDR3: CASRNSASGLAGELFF; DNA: TGTGCCAGCAGGAACTCGGCTAGCGGGTTAGCCGGGGAGCTGTTTTTT
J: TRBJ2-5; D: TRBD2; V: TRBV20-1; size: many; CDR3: CSARDVLAGQETQYF; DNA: TGCAGTGCTAGAGACGTCCTAGCGGGCCAAGAGACCCAGTACTTC
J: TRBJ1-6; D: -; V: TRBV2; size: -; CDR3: CASTPRASNSPLHF; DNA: TGTGCCAGTACACCTCGGGCCTCTAATTCACCCCTCCACTTT
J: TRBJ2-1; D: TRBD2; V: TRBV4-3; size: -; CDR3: CASSHGGLDNEQFF; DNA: TGCGCCAGCAGCCACGGGGGACTAGACAATGAGCAGTTCTTC
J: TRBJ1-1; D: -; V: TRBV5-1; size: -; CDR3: CASTQSGAATEAFF; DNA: TGCGCCAGCACCCAGTCAGGGGCCGCCACTGAAGCTTTCTTT
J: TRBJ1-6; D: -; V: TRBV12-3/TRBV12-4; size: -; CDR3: CASSLALGGAGSPLHF; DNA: TGTGCCAGCAGTTTAGCGCTGGGAGGGGCTGGGTCACCCCTCCACTTT
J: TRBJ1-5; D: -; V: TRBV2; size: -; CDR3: CASQGRINQPQHF; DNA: TGTGCCAGCCAGGGGCGGATCAATCAGCCCCAGCATTTT
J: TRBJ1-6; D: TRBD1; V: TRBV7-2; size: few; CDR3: CASSLRGTGWSPLHF; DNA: TGTGCCAGCAGCTTAAGGGGGACAGGGTGGTCACCCCTCCACTTT
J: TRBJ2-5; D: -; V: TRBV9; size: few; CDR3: CASSVVGGRGETQYF; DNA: TGTGCCAGCAGCGTAGTTGGGGGCCGTGGGGAGACCCAGTACTTC
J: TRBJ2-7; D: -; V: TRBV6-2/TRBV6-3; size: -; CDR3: CASSYPDGDYEQYF; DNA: TGTGCCAGCAGTTACCCGGACGGAGACTACGAGCAGTACTTC
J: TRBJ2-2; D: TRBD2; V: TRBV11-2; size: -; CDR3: CASSGRAFTGELFF; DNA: TGTGCCAGTAGCGGGAGGGCCTTCACCGGGGAGCTGTTTTTT
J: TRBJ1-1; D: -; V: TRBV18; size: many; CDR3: CASSPREGNTEAFF; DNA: TGTGCCAGCTCACCCCGGGAGGGGAACACTGAAGCTTTCTTT
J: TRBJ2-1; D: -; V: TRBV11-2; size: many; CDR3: CASSLALGSYNEQFF; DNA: TGTGCCAGCAGCTTAGCCCTAGGGTCCTACAATGAGCAGTTCTTC
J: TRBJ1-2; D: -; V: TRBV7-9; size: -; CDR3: CASSLGGTGGYTF; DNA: TGTGCCAGCAGCTTAGGGGGCACGGGGGGCTACACCTTC
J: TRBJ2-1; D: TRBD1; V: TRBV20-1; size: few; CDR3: CSFLTGQGTSSYNEQFF; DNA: TGCAGTTTTCTTACGGGACAGGGGACTAGCTCCTACAATGAGCAGTTCTTC
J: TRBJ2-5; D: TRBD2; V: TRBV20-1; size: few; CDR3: CSARGLAGAQETQYF; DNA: TGCAGTGCTAGAGGGCTAGCGGGGGCCCAAGAGACCCAGTACTTC
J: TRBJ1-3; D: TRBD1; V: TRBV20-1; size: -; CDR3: CSAPDRASGNTIYF; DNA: TGCAGTGCCCCGGACAGGGCGTCTGGAAACACCATATATTTT
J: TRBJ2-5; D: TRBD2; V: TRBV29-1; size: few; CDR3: CSVQLAGGPETQYF; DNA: TGCAGCGTGCAACTAGCGGGAGGACCGGAGACCCAGTACTTC
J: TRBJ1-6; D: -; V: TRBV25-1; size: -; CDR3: CASSEGPGAGNSPLHF; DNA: TGTGCCAGCAGTGAAGGTCCGGGGGCTGGGAATTCACCCCTCCACTTT
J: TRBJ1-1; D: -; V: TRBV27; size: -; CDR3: CASSLGVNLNTEAFF; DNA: TGTGCCAGCAGTTTGGGAGTGAACCTGAACACTGAAGCTTTCTTT